These 29 T cell receptor beta chains came from one sample sequenced in a study of human T cells and chemical hapten exposure. Using its own MiXCR run on the RACE reads, TCRdb lists one record per CDR3 protein. The sample shows 150,000 to 200,000 distinct CDR3 sequences, more than 20% of them seen only once. Described time point: patch test 3, about 24 weeks after DPC sensitization. The treatment is: therapeutic diphenylcyclopropenone sensitization with weekly scalp DPC. The sequenced sample was whole blood, obtained in connection with sensitization to the hapten diphenylcyclopropenone (DPC). All receptors come from a woman in her 40s with alopecia areata. Some clones in this sample may be carry-over from other donors' samples.

This sequence joins TRBV20-1 and TRBJ2-7, with 8 bases aligning to TRBD1. CDR1 and CDR2 from the germline V gene are DFQATT and SNEGSKA (reference sequence). V shed 5 bases, J shed 5 bases, and the junction held 8 bases outside the gene matches. The CDR3 runs to 13 residues. The DNA for the CDR3 is TGCAGTGCTCAAAGACAGGGGATGGACGAGCAGTACTTC. This sequence encodes CSAQRQGMDEQYF.

This clonotype appeared a few times. The V gene is TRBV7-9, the J gene TRBJ1-2, with D hard to call. V was pared by 4 bases and J by 1 base, with 16 bases between. The CDR3 loop spans 16 amino acids. Looked up from germline, CDR1 is SEHNR and CDR2 is FQNEAQ (reference sequence). This CDR3 reads CASSSVRRIHNYGYTF. CDR3 sequence (DNA): TGTGCCAGCAGCTCCGTCCGGAGAATCCATAACTATGGCTACACCTTC.

The gene calls are TRBV12-3 or TRBV12-4 and TRBJ2-5; D remains unclear. CDR3 length: 14 amino acids. V lost 3 bases, J lost 5 bases, and 13 bases lay in between. The CDR3 coding sequence is TGTGCCAGCAGTTTTCCGGCTCCCTCGGAGACCCAGTACTTC. Translating it yields CASSFPAPSETQYF.

This chain links TRBV29-1 with TRBJ2-1, with a tentative D call TRBD1 (5 bases). The CDR3 is 13 residues long. The V end was cut by 3 bases, the J end by 6 bases, with 12 bases between. Per germline, CDR1 SQVTM and CDR2 ANQGSEA. The CDR3: CSVESTVPNEQFF. As DNA, the CDR3 is TGCAGCGTTGAGTCGACAGTGCCCAATGAGCAGTTCTTC.

This clonotype was detected a few times. V gene TRBV4-1 combines with J gene TRBJ2-7; D ambiguous. Germline values: CDR1 MGHRA, CDR2 YSYEKL. The CDR3 runs 15 residues. V dropped 0 bases and J dropped 3 bases, with 12 bases sitting between them. The CDR3 coding sequence is TGCGCCAGCAGCCAAGAACCGAACGTACGCTACGAGCAGTACTTC. Translated, it gives CASSQEPNVRYEQYF.

This rearrangement joins TRBV7-2 to TRBJ2-7; D is perhaps TRBD1 or TRBD2 (5 bases each). Trimming pared 3 bases from V and 7 bases from J, leaving 19 bases between. Germline CDR1 SGHTA, CDR2 FQGNSA. CDR3 size: 15 residues. CDR3 nucleotides: TGTGCCAGCAGCTTGACTATCCCTTCGCCAGGGGAGCAGTACTTC. It codes for CASSLTIPSPGEQYF.

The V gene is TRBV6-2 or TRBV6-3, the J gene TRBJ2-5; 8 bases agree with TRBD2. In germline, CDR1 is MNHEY, CDR2 SVGEGT. V lost 7 bases, J lost 2 bases, and 6 bases stayed unmatched. CDR3 length: 14 amino acids. The CDR3 DNA reads TGTGCCAGCACCCCACTAGCGGTACAAGAGACCCAGTACTTC. Protein product: CASTPLAVQETQYF.

This clonotype was recorded many times. This CDR3 reads CSVVRATNEKLFF. The CDR3 DNA reads as TGCAGCGTTGTCAGGGCAACTAATGAAAAACTGTTTTTT. The V call is TRBV29-1, the J call TRBJ1-4, with a possible D match to TRBD1 (5 bases). This CDR3 spans 13 amino acids. V was trimmed by 4 bases and J by 0 bases, leaving 6 bases between them. Germline V CDR1 and CDR2: SQVTM, ANQGSEA.

The chain couples TRBV9 to TRBJ2-7, with 7 bases matching TRBD2. The trim removed 2 bases at V and 9 bases at J, leaving 5 bases unmatched. The CDR3 has 12 amino acids. Germline loops: CDR1 SGDLS, CDR2 YYNGEE. CDR3 loop: CASSVTGGPQYF. In DNA, the CDR3 is TGTGCCAGCAGCGTGACGGGAGGCCCGCAGTACTTC.

The gene calls are TRBV12-3 or TRBV12-4 and TRBJ2-7; maybe TRBD1 (6 bases). This CDR3 region has 15 residues. V gave up 6 bases and J gave up 0 bases, with 15 bases separating them. The CDR3 nucleotides are TGTGCCAGCAGGGGATCGGACAGACGCTCCTACGAGCAGTACTTC. It encodes CASRGSDRRSYEQYF.

This sequence joins TRBV2 and TRBJ2-1, with D maybe TRBD2 (5 bases). Germline CDR1 and CDR2: SNHLY and FYNNEI. CDR3 length: 12 amino acids. V dropped 8 bases and J dropped 5 bases, with 10 bases sitting between them. CDR3 protein: CASRLINNEQFF. CDR3 bases: TGTGCCAGCCGACTAATTAACAATGAGCAGTTCTTC.

This chain links TRBV6-6 with TRBJ1-4, with D unresolved. Per the germline V gene, CDR1 is MNHNY and CDR2 is SVGAGI (reference sequence). The CDR3 sequence is 13 residues long. The V end was cut by 0 bases, the J end by 7 bases, with 6 bases between. DNA of the CDR3: TGTGCCAGCAGTTACTCGGTCTCTGAAAAACTGTTTTTT. The encoded protein is CASSYSVSEKLFF.

This clonotype was detected only a few times. The V gene is TRBV20-1, the J gene TRBJ2-1; TRBD2 aligns across 15 bases. Germline CDR1 DFQATT, CDR2 SNEGSKA (reference sequence). The junction had 7 bases not matched to a gene; V was cut back by 3 bases and J by 7 bases. The CDR3 contains 16 residues. For the CDR3, the DNA is TGCAGTGCTAGTTTCTGGGGGACTAGCGGGAGGAATGAGCAGTTCTTC. Its translation: CSASFWGTSGRNEQFF.

This rearrangement joins TRBV27 to TRBJ2-1; D remains ambiguous. The length of the CDR3 is 14 residues. V gave up 6 bases and J gave up 0 bases, with 9 bases separating them. The germline V gene has CDR1 MNHEY and CDR2 SMNVEV (reference sequence). In DNA form, the CDR3 reads TGTGCCAGCAGCCGCGCGAGCTCCTACAATGAGCAGTTCTTC. Residues: CASSRASSYNEQFF.

This clonotype was detected a few times. The chain has TRBV5-1 and TRBJ1-4, with a weak D call TRBD1 (5 bases). Germline V CDR1 and CDR2: SGHRS, YFSETQ. V was pared by 2 bases and J by 1 base, with 12 bases between. The CDR3 runs 16 residues. The CDR3 region has the DNA TGCGCCAGCAGCTTTCGAGGGGAGGGAACTAATGAAAAACTGTTTTTT. This encodes CASSFRGEGTNEKLFF.

This chain links TRBV3-1 with TRBJ2-5; D not resolved. Germline V gives CDR1 LGHDT, CDR2 YNNKEL (reference sequence). V was clipped by 3 bases and J by 6 bases, with 8 bases between them. The CDR3 is made up of 12 amino acids. Here the CDR3 reads CASSQARKTQYF. CDR3 in DNA: TGTGCCAGCAGCCAGGCAAGGAAGACCCAGTACTTC.

V gene TRBV3-1 combines with J gene TRBJ1-1; the match to TRBD1 covers 9 bases. The CDR3 has 12 amino acids. The V gene's germline CDR1 is LGHDT and CDR2 YNNKEL (reference sequence). The J segment lost 11 bases and the V segment lost 4 bases, leaving 5 bases of the junction unmatched. The CDR3 loop is CASSPSQGAAFF. CDR3 sequence (DNA): TGTGCCAGCAGCCCTTCACAGGGGGCGGCTTTCTTT.

This clonotype was observed a few times. The rearrangement links TRBV5-1 to TRBJ1-5; D call uncertain. Trimming removed 0 bases at V and 2 bases at J, with 6 bases between. The CDR3 length is 14 residues. Germline V gives CDR1 SGHRS, CDR2 YFSETQ. The DNA for the CDR3 is TGCGCCAGCAGCTTGGGGATGGGCAATCAGCCCCAGCATTTT. Amino acid sequence: CASSLGMGNQPQHF.

This clonotype was observed a handful of times. The chain combines TRBV28 with TRBJ2-3; D is possibly TRBD2 (6 bases). The V and J ends lost 3 bases and 1 base respectively, with 11 bases between them. Germline CDR1 is MDHEN and CDR2 is SYDVKM. This CDR3 comprises 15 residues. The CDR3 nucleotides read TGTGCCAGCAGTTTGGCTAGCGCTGGCACAGATACGCAGTATTTT. Its translation: CASSLASAGTDTQYF.

The rearrangement uses TRBV12-3 or TRBV12-4 and TRBJ1-1; D uncertain. There are 13 residues in the CDR3. Trimming took off 6 bases at V and 5 bases at J, with 13 bases between the two ends. CDR3 DNA: TGTGCCAGCAGACCCCCGGGAGGAACTGAAGCTTTCTTT. This gives the protein CASRPPGGTEAFF.

In this sample, this clonotype turned up a few times. J is TRBJ1-2 and V is TRBV10-3; tentative D call: TRBD1 (6 bases). V lost 10 bases and J 9 bases, leaving 24 bases between the germline ends. From germline, CDR1 is ENHRY and CDR2 SYGVKD. The CDR3 has 14 residues. In DNA form, the CDR3 reads TGTGCCACCTCGAGGGGGGACACCGTCGGGAGCTACACCTTC. Amino acids: CATSRGDTVGSYTF.

The chain is built from TRBV10-3 and TRBJ2-7; D remains unclear. The V gene's germline CDR1 is ENHRY and CDR2 SYGVKD. The CDR3 has 11 residues. The V and J ends lost 5 bases and 3 bases respectively, with 5 bases between them. CDR3 sequence (DNA): TGTGCCATCAGTATCCACTACGAGCAGTACTTC. Amino acid sequence: CAISIHYEQYF.

The rearrangement links TRBV20-1 to TRBJ2-1; D unresolved. Germline CDR1 reads DFQATT; CDR2 reads SNEGSKA (reference sequence). V lost 5 bases, J lost 5 bases, and 13 bases lay in between. This CDR3 comprises 13 residues. The CDR3 nucleotides read TGCAGTGCTGGCCCGTTCACGAACAATGAGCAGTTCTTC. Protein product: CSAGPFTNNEQFF.

This chain joins TRBV5-6 and TRBJ1-2; unclear D gene. The germline gives CDR1 SGHDT, CDR2 YYEEEE. Trimming shortened V by 2 bases and J by 3 bases, and 14 bases separated the two germline ends. The CDR3 covers 15 residues. The CDR3 loop reads CASSFGPGNDYGYTF. In nucleotides, the CDR3 is TGTGCCAGCAGCTTTGGCCCAGGAAACGACTATGGCTACACCTTC.

The chain uses TRBV28 and TRBJ1-6; D uncertain. There are 14 residues in the CDR3. Germline assignment: CDR1 MDHEN and CDR2 SYDVKM. Trimming stripped 2 bases from V and 7 bases from J, with 9 bases between. CDR3 in DNA: TGTGCCAGCAGTTTAGGCGGCCGGAATTCACCCCTCCACTTT. It yields the protein CASSLGGRNSPLHF.

This clonotype was seen only a few times. The genes are TRBV20-1 and TRBJ1-2; 7 positions match TRBD1. The junction had 13 bases not matched to a gene; V was cut back by 6 bases and J by 0 bases. From germline, CDR1 is DFQATT and CDR2 SNEGSKA (reference sequence). The CDR3 is made up of 16 amino acids. The CDR3 protein is CSALRPDRPSNYGYTF. The CDR3, as DNA: TGCAGTGCCCTACGACCGGACAGGCCTTCTAACTATGGCTACACCTTC.

This clonotype was detected many times. The rearrangement joins TRBV27 to TRBJ2-3, with D unclear. The germline CDR1 and CDR2 sequences are MNHEY and SMNVEV (reference sequence). The CDR3 sequence is 13 residues long. Trimming removed 2 bases from V and 5 bases from J, with 8 bases in between. In nucleotides, the CDR3 is TGTGCCAGCAGTTTAAGGTTGGGAGATACGCAGTATTTT. Its protein is CASSLRLGDTQYF.

The chain has TRBV27 and TRBJ2-6; 11 bases match TRBD1. CDR3 length equals 17 residues. After removal of 4 bases from V and 3 bases from J, the junction contained 5 bases not matched to a gene. Per germline, CDR1 MNHEY and CDR2 SMNVEV (reference sequence). CDR3 loop: CASSSGQGAHGANVLTF. CDR3 nucleotide sequence: TGTGCCAGCAGTTCAGGACAGGGGGCTCATGGGGCCAACGTCCTGACTTTC.

The table lists this clonotype with a few counts. The genes are TRBV23-1 and TRBJ2-1; D unresolved. TRBV23-1 is annotated as an ORF whose role is uncertain. With 0 bases removed from V and 0 bases from J, the gap between germline ends came to 12 bases. CDR3 size: 17 residues. This chain's CDR3 is CASSQSPRLPSYNEQFF. The DNA of the CDR3 is TGCGCCAGCAGTCAATCCCCCAGGCTACCCTCCTACAATGAGCAGTTCTTC.